The clone carrying this TCR beta chain was counted only a few times. This sample was included in a study of T cells in Graves' hyperthyroidism and ophthalmopathy. Study summary: Peripheral blood was taken when the disease was first diagnosed, before any treatment began.

RNA transcripts gave rise to amplified TCR beta CDR3 regions. An initial round of RT-PCR targeting the TCR CDR3 relied on the HTBI primer set. TCRdb reanalysed the multiplex PCR reads using MiXCR and keeps one entry per CDR3 protein. The sample comprises fewer than 350,000 distinct CDR3 sequences, 15% to 20% of which are singletons, and less than 20% rests with the top ten. Germline V CDR1 and CDR2: SGHAT, FQNNGV. V trimming: 3 bases; J trimming: 4 bases; junction bases outside the gene matches: 2. This CDR3 spans 14 amino acids. Sequences were obtained from blood. The TCR sequence derives from a woman aged 40 to 50 with Graves' ophthalmopathy. The V gene is TRBV11-2, the J gene TRBJ1-2; TRBD1 matches at 10 bases. The CDR3 here is CASSLGQGFYGYTF. DNA of the CDR3: TGTGCCAGCAGCTTGGGACAGGGGTTCTATGGCTACACCTTC.